This T cell receptor (beta chain) comes out of a study of technical replicates of blood from several donors. This table comes from immunoSEQ multiplex PCR, and its TCRdb copy is limited to in-frame clones, with some not included. The sample includes 45,000 to 55,000 clones, approximately 94% of them seen just once. Germline values: CDR1 SGHDT, CDR2 YYEEEE. CDR3 length: 17 amino acids. Trimming took off 0 bases at V and 2 bases at J, with 15 bases between the two ends. The sequencing sample was made of T cells isolated from PBMCs. The gene calls are TRBV5-6 and TRBJ1-5; perhaps TRBD1 as D (5 bases). This sequence originates from a human donor in good health. CDR3 in amino acids: CASSLAVGGVGNQPQHF. The CDR3, as DNA: TGTGCCAGCAGCTTGGCTGTCGGGGGTGTCGGCAATCAGCCCCAGCATTTT.